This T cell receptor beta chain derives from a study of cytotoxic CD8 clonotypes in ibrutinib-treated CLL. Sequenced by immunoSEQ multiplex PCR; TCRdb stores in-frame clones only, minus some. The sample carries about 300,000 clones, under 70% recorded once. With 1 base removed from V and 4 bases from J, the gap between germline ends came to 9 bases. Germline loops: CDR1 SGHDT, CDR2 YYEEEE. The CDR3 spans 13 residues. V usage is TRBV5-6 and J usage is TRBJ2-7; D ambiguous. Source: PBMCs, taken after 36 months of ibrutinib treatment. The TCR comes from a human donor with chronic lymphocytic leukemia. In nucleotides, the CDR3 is TGTGCCAGCAGCTTGATCTCAGGATACGAGCAGTACTTC. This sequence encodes CASSLISGYEQYF.